Listed here are 17 T cell receptor beta chains from one sample, sequenced in a study of vaccination effects on CD4 cells after COVID-19. ViraFEST used viral peptide pools to expand antigen-specific CD4+ T cells before sequencing. The culture ran for roughly 10 days before CD4+ T cells were isolated. Two-dose BNT162b2 or mRNA-1273 vaccination was given to participants. The assay was immunoSEQ multiplex PCR, and TCRdb's table has in-frame clones only and misses some. The repertoire holds about 46,000 clones, with over 60% as singletons. Antigens of these TCRs are unknown. Specimen: CD4+ T cells from PBMCs cultured with HCoV-OC43 spike peptides, collected after COVID-19 vaccination. Subset meaning: HCoV-OC43 spike overlapping peptide pool stimulation. The source is a human donor who received a COVID-19 vaccine.

The chain is built from TRBV5-1 and TRBJ1-2, with D possibly matching TRBD1 (5 bases). CDR3 length equals 13 residues. V was shortened by 4 bases and J by 5 bases, with 12 bases between the two germline ends. Germline CDR1 reads SGHRS; CDR2 reads YFSETQ. CDR3: CASSPLGEYGYTF. CDR3 DNA sequence: TGCGCCAGCAGCCCCCTGGGGGAGTATGGCTACACCTTC.

The chain carries TRBV11-2 and TRBJ2-1, with TRBD1 matching 11 bases. This CDR3 comprises 16 residues. V gave up 2 bases and J gave up 3 bases; unmatched junction bases: 3. Germline V gives CDR1 SGHAT, CDR2 FQNNGV. The CDR3 spells CASSLLGTGGYNEQFF. The CDR3 region has the DNA TGTGCCAGCAGCTTACTCGGGACAGGGGGCTACAATGAGCAGTTCTTC.

This chain joins TRBV15 and TRBJ2-7; TRBD1 matches 11 bases. CDR3 size: 16 residues. Germline values: CDR1 LNHNV, CDR2 YYDKDF (reference sequence). V lost 0 bases, J lost 3 bases, and 4 bases stayed unmatched. The CDR3 region has the DNA TGTGCCACCAGCAGAGAAAGTGGGACAGGGGGCTACGAGCAGTACTTC. This codes for CATSRESGTGGYEQYF. Based on the CDR3 plus reference TRBV15 and TRBJ2-7, the full variable domain is DAMVIQNPRYQVTQFGKPVTLSCSQTLNHNVMYWYQQKSSQAPKLLFHYYDKDFNNEADTPDNFQSRRPNTSFCFLDIRSPGLGDTAMYLCATSRESGTGGYEQYFGPGTRLTVT.

This clone came up a few times. The chain uses TRBV5-1 and TRBJ2-2; 8 bases line up with TRBD2. Germline CDR1 SGHRS, CDR2 YFSETQ. The CDR3 spans 16 residues. V shed 4 bases and J 7 bases; nucleotides not matched to a gene: 12. In nucleotides, the CDR3 is TGCGCCAGCAGCCCGCGATCAGCGGGAGCGGTCGGGGAGCTGTTTTTT. Translation: CASSPRSAGAVGELFF.

The chain carries TRBV15 and TRBJ1-1, with D possibly matching TRBD1 (6 bases). Germline loops: CDR1 LNHNV, CDR2 YYDKDF (reference sequence). The germline V and J ends were trimmed by 4 bases and 5 bases, with 14 bases remaining between them. The CDR3 spans 14 residues. This CDR3 reads CATSTDRRGTEAFF. In DNA form, the CDR3 reads TGTGCCACCAGCACCGACAGGAGGGGAACTGAAGCTTTCTTT.

This clone was seen once. The chain combines TRBV3-1 (or the pseudogene TRBV3-2) with TRBJ1-1; D ambiguous. The germline V gene encodes CDR1 LGHDT and CDR2 YNNKEL (reference sequence). V was clipped by 0 bases and J by 10 bases, with 12 bases between them. The CDR3 covers 13 residues. Here the CDR3 DNA reads TGTGCCAGCAGCCAAGACGATCGGGGTCCAGCTTTCTTT. Its translation is CASSQDDRGPAFF.

The chain couples TRBV11-2 to TRBJ2-1; 9 bases map to TRBD2. This CDR3 is 19 amino acids long. Germline-derived CDR1 and CDR2 are SGHAT and FQNNGV. J lost 5 bases, V lost 5 bases, and 19 bases had no gene match. CDR3 nucleotides: TGTGCCAGCAGCCCCTGGGCGGGTAGCGGGAGATTGGTGAACAATGAGCAGTTCTTC. Amino acid sequence: CASSPWAGSGRLVNNEQFF.

The chain has TRBV7-9 and TRBJ2-3; tentative D call: TRBD2 (7 bases). Germline V gene sequence: CDR1 SEHNR, CDR2 FQNEAQ (reference sequence). The length of the CDR3 is 16 residues. V lost 6 bases to trimming and J lost 2 bases, with 18 bases between them. CDR3 amino acids: CASRAGRGGVTDTQYF. CDR3 DNA: TGTGCCAGCAGGGCCGGGAGAGGGGGGGTCACAGATACGCAGTATTTT.

This sequence joins TRBV6-4 and TRBJ1-2; TRBD1 matches 9 bases. Germline lookup yields CDR1 MRHNA and CDR2 SNTAGT. The CDR3 contains 14 residues. J lost 5 bases, V lost 3 bases, and 4 bases had no gene match. The DNA for the CDR3 is TGTGCCAGCAGTGATCCGGGACAGGGTTATGGCTACACCTTC. It translates to CASSDPGQGYGYTF.

This chain joins TRBV5-1 and TRBJ1-1, with D maybe TRBD1 (6 bases). V was trimmed by 1 base and J by 0 bases, leaving 13 bases between them. The CDR3 runs to 16 residues. Per the germline V gene, CDR1 is SGHRS and CDR2 is YFSETQ. The CDR3 nucleotides are TGCGCCAGCAGCTTGCCGGGGGGCATTATGAACACTGAAGCTTTCTTT. Protein product: CASSLPGGIMNTEAFF.

The chain is built from TRBV2 and TRBJ1-2; D is uncertain. V gave up 1 base and J gave up 4 bases, with 10 bases separating them. The CDR3 consists of 14 residues. CDR1 and CDR2 (germline): SNHLY, FYNNEI. CDR3 residues: CASSEVSRIYGYTF. In nucleotides, the CDR3 is TGTGCCAGCAGTGAAGTGAGTCGGATCTATGGCTACACCTTC.

The CDR3 sequence is CASSKMNTEAFF. The CDR3 nucleotides are TGTGCCAGCAGCAAAATGAACACTGAAGCTTTCTTT. The V and J genes are TRBV11-2 and TRBJ1-1; D unresolved. The CDR3 is 12 amino acids. Germline CDR1 SGHAT, CDR2 FQNNGV. Trimming stripped 5 bases from V and 0 bases from J, with 4 bases between.

J is TRBJ2-1 and V is TRBV9, with D unresolved. The V and J ends lost 4 bases and 6 bases respectively, with 11 bases between them. The germline V gene encodes CDR1 SGDLS and CDR2 YYNGEE. The CDR3 contains 13 residues. CDR3 protein: CASSRGRFNEQFF. CDR3 bases: TGTGCCAGCAGCCGCGGACGGTTCAATGAGCAGTTCTTC.

The V call is TRBV28, the J call TRBJ1-5, with TRBD1 matching 7 bases. The CDR3 has 14 residues. Germline V CDR1 and CDR2: MDHEN, SYDVKM. The trim removed 1 base at V and 5 bases at J, leaving 2 bases unmatched. The CDR3: CASSLSGQYQPQHF. CDR3 nucleotide sequence: TGTGCCAGCAGTTTATCGGGACAGTATCAGCCCCAGCATTTT.

The rearrangement uses TRBV19 and TRBJ2-3; the match to TRBD1 covers 9 bases. Trimming took 3 bases from V and 2 from J; bases not matched to a gene: 3. CDR3 length: 15 amino acids. CDR1 is LNHDA and CDR2 is SQIVND in the germline V gene (reference sequence). DNA of the CDR3: TGTGCCAGTAGTATTGGGGACAGGGTCACAGATACGCAGTATTTT. Its translation is CASSIGDRVTDTQYF.

The rearrangement uses TRBV24-1 and TRBJ2-3; tentatively, D is TRBD2 (7 bases). Germline-derived CDR1 and CDR2 are KGHDR and SFDVKD. Trimming left V 1 base short and J 6 bases short, with 13 bases between. The CDR3 extends over 15 amino acids. In nucleotides, the CDR3 is TGTGCCACCAGTGATTTTGGGGGGGCTAGGGATACGCAGTATTTT. Translating it yields CATSDFGGARDTQYF.

This sequence joins TRBV12-5 and TRBJ2-1, with TRBD2 as a possible D gene (6 bases). The CDR3 is 21 amino acids. Trimming cost V 2 bases and J 3 bases, with 29 bases left between them. Per the germline V gene, CDR1 is LGHNT and CDR2 is FRNRAP. CDR3 sequence: CASGLFPRGRSGPGGYNEQFF. CDR3 nucleotide sequence: TGTGCTAGTGGTTTGTTCCCAAGAGGTCGTAGCGGACCCGGCGGCTACAATGAGCAGTTCTTC.